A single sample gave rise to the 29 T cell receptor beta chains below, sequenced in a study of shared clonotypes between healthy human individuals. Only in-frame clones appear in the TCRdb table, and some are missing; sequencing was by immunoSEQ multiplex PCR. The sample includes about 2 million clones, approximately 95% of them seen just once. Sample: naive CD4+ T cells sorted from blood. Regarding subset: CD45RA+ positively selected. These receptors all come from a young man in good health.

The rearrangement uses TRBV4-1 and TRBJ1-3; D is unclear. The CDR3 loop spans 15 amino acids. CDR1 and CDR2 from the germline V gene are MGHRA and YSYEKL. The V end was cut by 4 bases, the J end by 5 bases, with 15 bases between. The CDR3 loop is CASSLTLAERNTIYF. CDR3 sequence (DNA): TGCGCCAGCAGCCTTACGCTCGCGGAAAGAAACACCATATATTTT.

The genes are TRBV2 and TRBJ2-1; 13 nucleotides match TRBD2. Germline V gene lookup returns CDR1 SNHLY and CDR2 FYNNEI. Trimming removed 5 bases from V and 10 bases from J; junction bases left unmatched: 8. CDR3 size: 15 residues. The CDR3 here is CASSIGTSGIGEQFF. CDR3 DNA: TGTGCCAGCAGTATTGGGACTAGCGGGATAGGGGAGCAGTTCTTC. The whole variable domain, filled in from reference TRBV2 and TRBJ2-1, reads EPEVTQTPSHQVTQMGQEVILRCVPISNHLYFYWYRQILGQKVEFLVSFYNNEISEKSEIFDDQFSVERPDGSNFTLKIRSTKLEDSAMYFCASSIGTSGIGEQFFGPGTRLTVL.

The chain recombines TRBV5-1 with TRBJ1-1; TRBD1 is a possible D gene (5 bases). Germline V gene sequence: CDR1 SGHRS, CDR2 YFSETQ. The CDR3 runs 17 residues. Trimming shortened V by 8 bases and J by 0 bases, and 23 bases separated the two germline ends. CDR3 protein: CASRETELFVLNTEAFF. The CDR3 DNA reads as TGCGCCAGTCGGGAGACAGAGCTGTTTGTTTTGAACACTGAAGCTTTCTTT.

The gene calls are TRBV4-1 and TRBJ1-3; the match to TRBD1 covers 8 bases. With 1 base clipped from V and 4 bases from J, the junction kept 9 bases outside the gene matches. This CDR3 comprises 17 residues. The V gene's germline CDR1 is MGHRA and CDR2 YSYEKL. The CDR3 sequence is CASSQVRTGSVGNTIYF. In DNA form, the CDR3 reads TGCGCCAGCAGCCAAGTGAGGACAGGGTCTGTAGGAAACACCATATATTTT.

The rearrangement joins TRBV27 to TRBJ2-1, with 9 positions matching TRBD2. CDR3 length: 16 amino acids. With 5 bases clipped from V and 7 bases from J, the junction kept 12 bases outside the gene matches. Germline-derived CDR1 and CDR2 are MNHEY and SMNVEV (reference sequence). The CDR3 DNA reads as TGTGCCAGCAGTCTAGATAGGCTAGCGGGAACTAATGAGCAGTTCTTC. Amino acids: CASSLDRLAGTNEQFF.

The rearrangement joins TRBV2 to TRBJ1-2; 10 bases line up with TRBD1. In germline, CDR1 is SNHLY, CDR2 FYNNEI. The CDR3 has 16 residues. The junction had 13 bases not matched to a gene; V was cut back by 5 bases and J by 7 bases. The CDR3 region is CASSQTRQGAVGGYTF. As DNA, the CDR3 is TGTGCCAGCAGTCAAACCCGACAGGGGGCCGTGGGTGGCTACACCTTC.

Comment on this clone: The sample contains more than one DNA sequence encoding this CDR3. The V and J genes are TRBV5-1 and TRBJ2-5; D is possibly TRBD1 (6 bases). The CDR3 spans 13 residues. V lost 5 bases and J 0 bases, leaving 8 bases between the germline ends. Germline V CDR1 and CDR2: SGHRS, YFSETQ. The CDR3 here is CASSGQNQETQYF. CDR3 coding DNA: TGCGCCAGCAGTGGACAGAACCAAGAGACCCAGTACTTC.

The CDR3 loop reads CSAAALRRADLGYNEQFF. In DNA, the CDR3 is TGCAGCGCTGCGGCTTTACGTCGAGCTGATCTTGGCTACAATGAGCAGTTCTTC. The rearrangement joins TRBV29-1 to TRBJ2-1; unclear D gene. Germline-derived CDR1 and CDR2 are SQVTM and ANQGSEA. The CDR3 is made up of 18 amino acids. With 7 bases removed from V and 3 bases from J, the gap between germline ends came to 28 bases.

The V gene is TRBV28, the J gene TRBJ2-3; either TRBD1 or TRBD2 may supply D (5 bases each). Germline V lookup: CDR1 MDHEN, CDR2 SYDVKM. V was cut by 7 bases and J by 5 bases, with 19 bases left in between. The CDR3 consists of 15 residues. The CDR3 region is CASNEGGGRGDTQYF. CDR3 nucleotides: TGTGCCAGCAACGAGGGTGGGGGAAGGGGAGATACGCAGTATTTT.

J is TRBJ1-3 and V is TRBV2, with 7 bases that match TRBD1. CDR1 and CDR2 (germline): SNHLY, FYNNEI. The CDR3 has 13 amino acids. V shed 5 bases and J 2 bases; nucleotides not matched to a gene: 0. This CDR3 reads CASSTGAGNTIYF. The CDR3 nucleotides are TGTGCCAGCAGTACAGGGGCTGGAAACACCATATATTTT.

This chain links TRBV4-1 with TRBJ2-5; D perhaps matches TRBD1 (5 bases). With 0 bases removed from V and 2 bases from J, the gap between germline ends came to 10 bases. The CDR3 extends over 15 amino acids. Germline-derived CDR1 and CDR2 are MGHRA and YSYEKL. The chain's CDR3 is CASSQDWGPQETQYF. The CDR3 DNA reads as TGCGCCAGCAGCCAAGATTGGGGCCCTCAAGAGACCCAGTACTTC.

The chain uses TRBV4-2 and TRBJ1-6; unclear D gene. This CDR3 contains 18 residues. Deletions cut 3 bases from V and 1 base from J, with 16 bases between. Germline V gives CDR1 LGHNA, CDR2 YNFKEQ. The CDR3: CASSQALTSGSYNSPLHF. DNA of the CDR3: TGTGCCAGCAGCCAGGCCCTCACTTCAGGTTCCTATAATTCACCCCTCCACTTT.

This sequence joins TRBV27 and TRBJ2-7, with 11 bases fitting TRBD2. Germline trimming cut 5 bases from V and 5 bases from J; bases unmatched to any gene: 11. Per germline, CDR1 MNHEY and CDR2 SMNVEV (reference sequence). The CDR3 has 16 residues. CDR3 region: CASSDLGLAGGHEQYF. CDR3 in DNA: TGTGCCAGCAGTGATCTGGGGCTAGCGGGAGGACACGAGCAGTACTTC.

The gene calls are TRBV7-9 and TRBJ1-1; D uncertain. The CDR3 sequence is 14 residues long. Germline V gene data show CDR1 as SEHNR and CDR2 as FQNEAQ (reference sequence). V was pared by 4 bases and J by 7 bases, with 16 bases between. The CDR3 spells CASSSAVGKGEAFF. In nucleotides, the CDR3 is TGTGCCAGCAGCTCCGCGGTGGGGAAAGGTGAAGCTTTCTTT.

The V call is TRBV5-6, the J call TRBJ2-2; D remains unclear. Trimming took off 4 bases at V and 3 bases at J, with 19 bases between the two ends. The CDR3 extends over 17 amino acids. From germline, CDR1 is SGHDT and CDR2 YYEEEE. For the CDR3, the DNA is TGTGCCAGCAGCGCTATAAGACCTCGGATGGACACCGGGGAGCTGTTTTTT. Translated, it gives CASSAIRPRMDTGELFF.

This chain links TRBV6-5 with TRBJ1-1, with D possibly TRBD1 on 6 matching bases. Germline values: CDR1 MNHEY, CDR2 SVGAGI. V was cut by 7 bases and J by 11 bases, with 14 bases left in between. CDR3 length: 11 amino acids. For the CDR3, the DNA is TGTGCCAGCACCAGAGGGGGTAGGGCTTTCTTT. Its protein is CASTRGGRAFF.

This CDR3 reads CASSSTGTGVYYGYTF. DNA of the CDR3: TGTGCCAGCAGCTCAACCGGGACAGGGGTATACTATGGCTACACCTTC. This sequence joins TRBV7-9 and TRBJ1-2, with 10 bases aligning to TRBD1. Germline-derived CDR1 and CDR2 are SEHNR and FQNEAQ (reference sequence). This CDR3 is 16 amino acids long. The V and J ends lost 4 bases and 3 bases, in that order; junction bases with no gene match: 8.

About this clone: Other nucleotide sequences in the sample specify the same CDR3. CDR3 DNA sequence: TGCGCCAGCTCAGGGCCCAATTCCTACGAGCAGTACTTC. Amino acids: CASSGPNSYEQYF. The chain uses TRBV5-1 and TRBJ2-7; D may be TRBD1 (5 bases). Germline V gene lookup returns CDR1 SGHRS and CDR2 YFSETQ. This CDR3 spans 13 amino acids. Trimming removed 7 bases at V and 1 base at J, with 12 bases between.

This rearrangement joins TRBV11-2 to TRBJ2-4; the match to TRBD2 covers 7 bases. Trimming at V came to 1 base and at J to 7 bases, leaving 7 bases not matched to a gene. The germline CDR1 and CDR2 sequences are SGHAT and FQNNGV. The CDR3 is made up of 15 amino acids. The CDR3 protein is CASSLGLAVANIQYF. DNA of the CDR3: TGTGCCAGCAGCTTAGGGCTAGCGGTGGCGAACATTCAGTACTTC.

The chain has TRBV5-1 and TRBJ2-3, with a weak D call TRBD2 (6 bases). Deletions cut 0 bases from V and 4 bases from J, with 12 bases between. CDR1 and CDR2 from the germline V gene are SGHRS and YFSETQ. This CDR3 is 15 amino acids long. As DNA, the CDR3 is TGCGCCAGCAGCTTGGAATTCACTAGCCCAGATACGCAGTATTTT. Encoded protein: CASSLEFTSPDTQYF.

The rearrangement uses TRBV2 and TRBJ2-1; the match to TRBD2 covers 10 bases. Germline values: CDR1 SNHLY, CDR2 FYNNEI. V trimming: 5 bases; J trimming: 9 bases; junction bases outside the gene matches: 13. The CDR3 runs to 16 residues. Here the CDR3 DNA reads TGTGCCAGCAGTCTTACTAGCGGGACTAAACCAAGTGAGCAGTTCTTC. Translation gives CASSLTSGTKPSEQFF.

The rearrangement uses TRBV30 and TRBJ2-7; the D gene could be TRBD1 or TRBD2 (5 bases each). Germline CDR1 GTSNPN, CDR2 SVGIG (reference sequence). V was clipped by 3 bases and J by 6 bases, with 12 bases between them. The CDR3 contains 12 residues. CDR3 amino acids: CAWRSRAGEQYF. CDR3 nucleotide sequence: TGTGCCTGGAGGAGCAGGGCGGGCGAGCAGTACTTC.

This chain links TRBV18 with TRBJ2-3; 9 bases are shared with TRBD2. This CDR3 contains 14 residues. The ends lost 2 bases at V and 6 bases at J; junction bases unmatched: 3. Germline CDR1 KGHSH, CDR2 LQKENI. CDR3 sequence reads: CASSPASGEDTQYF. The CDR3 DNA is TGTGCCAGCTCACCAGCTAGCGGGGAGGATACGCAGTATTTT.

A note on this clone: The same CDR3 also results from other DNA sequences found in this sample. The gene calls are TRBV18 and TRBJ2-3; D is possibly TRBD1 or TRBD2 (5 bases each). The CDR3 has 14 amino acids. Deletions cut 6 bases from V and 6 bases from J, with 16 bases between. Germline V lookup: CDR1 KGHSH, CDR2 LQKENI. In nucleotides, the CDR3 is TGTGCCAGCTCCCCTGGGGCTCGCGGGGATACGCAGTATTTT. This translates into CASSPGARGDTQYF.

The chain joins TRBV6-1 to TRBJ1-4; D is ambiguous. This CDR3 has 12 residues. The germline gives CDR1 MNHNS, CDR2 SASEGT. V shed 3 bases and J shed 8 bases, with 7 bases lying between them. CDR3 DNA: TGTGCCAGCAGTGACAGAGGAGAAAAACTGTTTTTT. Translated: CASSDRGEKLFF.

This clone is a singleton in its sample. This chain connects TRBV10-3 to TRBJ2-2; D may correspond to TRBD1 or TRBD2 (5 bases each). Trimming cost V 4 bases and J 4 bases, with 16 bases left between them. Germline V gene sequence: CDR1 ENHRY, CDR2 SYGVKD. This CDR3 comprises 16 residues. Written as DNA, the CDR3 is TGTGCCATCAGTGTTAGCCGGGGCGCGGGCACCGGGGAGCTGTTTTTT. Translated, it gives CAISVSRGAGTGELFF.

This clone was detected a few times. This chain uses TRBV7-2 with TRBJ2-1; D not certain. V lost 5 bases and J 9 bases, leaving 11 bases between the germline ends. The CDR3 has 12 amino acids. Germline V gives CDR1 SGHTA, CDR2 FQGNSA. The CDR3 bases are TGTGCCAGCAGCACCCCAAGTGGTGAGCAGTTCTTC. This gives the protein CASSTPSGEQFF.

In DNA, the CDR3 is TGTGCCAGCAGTTACGTCGGCGACCAAGAGACCCAGTACTTC. Protein: CASSYVGDQETQYF. The chain uses TRBV6-6 and TRBJ2-5; D remains unclear. Trimming took 2 bases from V and 0 from J, leaving 7 bases between them. CDR1 is MNHNY and CDR2 is SVGAGI in the germline V gene (reference sequence). This CDR3 is 14 amino acids long.

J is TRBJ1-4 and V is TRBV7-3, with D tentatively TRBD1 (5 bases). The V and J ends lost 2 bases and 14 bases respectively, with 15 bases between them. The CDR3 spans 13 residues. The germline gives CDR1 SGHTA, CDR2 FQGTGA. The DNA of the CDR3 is TGTGCCAGCAGCTTAGGAGCGGCAGAGGGGCTGTTTTTT. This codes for CASSLGAAEGLFF.